These 25 T cell receptor beta chains originate from one sample sequenced in a study of T cells after posttransplantation cyclophosphamide. Some clones are missing from TCRdb's copy, which holds only in-frame ones; the method was immunoSEQ multiplex PCR. The record shows 25,000 to 35,000 clones for this sample, with no singletons present. The sequenced material came from PBMCs. The receptors shown here come from a woman in her 30s in good health and a related stem cell transplant donor.

This clone was counted at least ten times. The V and J genes are TRBV10-1 and TRBJ1-3; TRBD1 might be the D (5 bases). This CDR3 is 16 amino acids long. Trimming cost V 5 bases and J 3 bases, with 17 bases left between them. CDR1 is WNHNN, CDR2 SYGVQD, per germline (reference sequence). The CDR3 protein is CASSLRSDRFGNTIYF. In DNA form, the CDR3 reads TGCGCCAGCAGTTTGCGCAGCGACAGATTTGGAAACACCATATATTTT.

This clone was seen many times. The rearrangement links TRBV12-3 or TRBV12-4 to TRBJ1-2; 9 nucleotides agree with TRBD1. The V and J ends lost 3 bases and 6 bases, in that order; junction bases with no gene match: 2. This CDR3 is built from 13 residues. The CDR3 DNA follows: TGTGCCAGCAGTTTTAGACAGGGGGATGGCTACACCTTC. This codes for CASSFRQGDGYTF.

The DNA for the CDR3 is TGTGCCAGCAGCTTCGGACTAGCGACAGATACGCAGTATTTT. It translates to CASSFGLATDTQYF. The gene calls are TRBV5-4 and TRBJ2-3, with 9 bases lining up with TRBD2. The CDR3 has 14 amino acids. The V and J ends lost 2 bases and 3 bases, in that order; junction bases with no gene match: 1. Germline V gene sequence: CDR1 SGHNT, CDR2 YYREEE (reference sequence).

This clone has ten or more counts. The rearrangement uses TRBV5-4 and TRBJ2-1; D possibly corresponds to TRBD2 (6 bases). Between the trimmed V and J ends, which lost 4 bases and 0 bases, there was a span of 11 bases. Per germline, CDR1 SGHNT and CDR2 YYREEE (reference sequence). The CDR3 covers 15 residues. CDR3 bases: TGTGCCAGCAGCAGCCGGGGGAGCTCCTACAATGAGCAGTTCTTC. This encodes CASSSRGSSYNEQFF.

This clone was seen only a few times. The rearrangement links TRBV28 to TRBJ1-1, with 7 bases fitting TRBD1. Unmatched junction bases numbered 10, after V lost 5 bases and J lost 4 bases. The CDR3 extends over 15 amino acids. CDR1 MDHEN and CDR2 SYDVKM come from the germline V gene. CDR3 amino acids: CASSRAQGVTTEAFF. CDR3 DNA sequence: TGTGCCAGCAGTCGAGCCCAGGGGGTAACCACTGAAGCTTTCTTT.

There are many counts of this clone. The CDR3, as DNA: TGTGCCAGTAGTACGACCAGGCTTAACTACGAGCAGTACTTC. Translation gives CASSTTRLNYEQYF. This chain connects TRBV19 to TRBJ2-7; D ambiguous. Germline V gene sequence: CDR1 LNHDA, CDR2 SQIVND (reference sequence). This CDR3 is 14 amino acids long. The V end lost 4 bases, the J end lost 3 bases, and 13 bases lay between the germline ends.

This clone was seen a few times. V and J are TRBV28 and TRBJ2-3; possibly TRBD2 for D (5 bases). Germline CDR1 MDHEN, CDR2 SYDVKM. V was trimmed by 6 bases and J by 0 bases, leaving 22 bases between them. CDR3 length equals 18 residues. The CDR3 DNA is TGTGCCAGCAGACCCTTGGTCGGCCGAGGGCATAGCACAGATACGCAGTATTTT. Its protein product is CASRPLVGRGHSTDTQYF.

This clone was counted at least ten times. V usage is TRBV6-5 and J usage is TRBJ1-4, with no clear D. Germline CDR1 and CDR2: MNHEY and SVGAGI. The CDR3 is 13 amino acids. Between the trimmed V and J ends, which lost 5 bases and 11 bases, there was a span of 15 bases. CDR3 coding DNA: TGTGCCAGCAGTCCATCCGAAGCGTGGAAACTGTTTTTT. It codes for CASSPSEAWKLFF.

This clone was seen a few times. This chain connects TRBV2 to TRBJ1-6; TRBD1 agrees at 12 bases. Losses at the gene ends were 4 bases for V and 6 bases for J; bases not matched to a gene: 4. The length of the CDR3 is 16 residues. The germline CDR1 and CDR2 sequences are SNHLY and FYNNEI. This chain's CDR3 is CASSGGTGGRNSPLHF. Written as DNA, the CDR3 is TGTGCCAGCAGTGGAGGGACAGGGGGCCGTAATTCACCCCTCCACTTT. Based on the CDR3 plus reference TRBV2 and TRBJ1-6, the full variable domain is EPEVTQTPSHQVTQMGQEVILRCVPISNHLYFYWYRQILGQKVEFLVSFYNNEISEKSEIFDDQFSVERPDGSNFTLKIRSTKLEDSAMYFCASSGGTGGRNSPLHFGNGTRLTVT.

This clone was observed at least ten times. The chain has TRBV10-1 and TRBJ1-4; perhaps TRBD1 as D (5 bases). This CDR3 comprises 15 residues. Per the germline V gene, CDR1 is WNHNN and CDR2 is SYGVQD (reference sequence). The V end was cut by 3 bases, the J end by 8 bases, with 16 bases between. In DNA, the CDR3 is TGCGCCAGCAGTGACCGATCCGGGGGTGACGAAAAACTGTTTTTT. This codes for CASSDRSGGDEKLFF.

The V call is TRBV29-1, the J call TRBJ2-7; TRBD2 matches at 10 bases. With 7 bases clipped from V and 3 bases from J, the junction kept 6 bases outside the gene matches. The CDR3 contains 13 residues. From germline, CDR1 is SQVTM and CDR2 ANQGSEA. CDR3 nucleotides: TGCAGCGCAGGACTAGCGGAAAACTACGAGCAGTACTTC. Encoded protein: CSAGLAENYEQYF.

Ten or more counts support this clone. The J gene is TRBJ2-7, the V gene TRBV4-3, with 7 bases lining up with TRBD1. Germline values: CDR1 LGHNA, CDR2 YSLEER. CDR3 length: 14 residues. The V gene end was trimmed by 0 bases and the J gene end by 3 bases; junction bases not matched to a gene: 2. CDR3 in amino acids: CASSQDRGLYEQYF. The CDR3 region has the DNA TGCGCCAGCAGCCAAGATAGGGGGCTCTACGAGCAGTACTTC.

This clone was observed at least ten times. The chain employs TRBV28 and TRBJ2-7; the match to TRBD1 covers 8 bases. The V gene end was trimmed by 7 bases and the J gene end by 2 bases; junction bases not matched to a gene: 10. The CDR3 spans 15 residues. The germline gives CDR1 MDHEN, CDR2 SYDVKM. CDR3 loop: CASTPRGTGTYEQYF. The CDR3 region has the DNA TGTGCCAGCACCCCCCGCGGGACAGGCACCTACGAGCAGTACTTC.

This clone was counted a few times. The chain links TRBV28 to TRBJ1-1, with D possibly matching TRBD1 (5 bases). This CDR3 is 16 amino acids long. Deletions cut 1 base from V and 2 bases from J, with 14 bases between. Germline V lookup: CDR1 MDHEN, CDR2 SYDVKM. The CDR3 DNA reads TGTGCCAGCAGTTTATTCCGGGGGACCTCAAACACTGAAGCTTTCTTT. Encoded protein: CASSLFRGTSNTEAFF.

This clone was recorded at least ten times. The CDR3 DNA sequence: TGTGCCAGTAGTCCGTCCCTGGGGCAGATCGCTAATTCACCCCTCCACTTT. The encoded protein is CASSPSLGQIANSPLHF. The rearrangement links TRBV19 to TRBJ1-6; a weak D match, TRBD1 (5 bases). The germline V gene encodes CDR1 LNHDA and CDR2 SQIVND (reference sequence). This CDR3 has 17 residues. V lost 5 bases and J 6 bases, leaving 20 bases between the germline ends.

At least ten counts were recorded for this clone. The genes are TRBV18 and TRBJ2-7, with D tentatively TRBD2 (5 bases). V lost 2 bases, J lost 4 bases, and 12 bases lay in between. This CDR3 spans 14 amino acids. CDR1 and CDR2 from the germline V gene are KGHSH and LQKENI. The CDR3 DNA is TGTGCCAGCTCACCATTCCAGACTAAGTACGAGCAGTACTTC. Its protein is CASSPFQTKYEQYF.

This clone was seen at least ten times. The chain employs TRBV19 and TRBJ1-4; D is uncertain. V gave up 4 bases and J gave up 4 bases, with 19 bases separating them. Germline V gives CDR1 LNHDA, CDR2 SQIVND (reference sequence). The CDR3 spans 17 residues. The CDR3 loop reads CASSKRGFFEVNEKLFF. CDR3 coding DNA: TGTGCCAGTAGTAAACGGGGATTTTTTGAGGTTAATGAAAAACTGTTTTTT.

This clone was seen repeatedly, ten times or more. The J gene is TRBJ1-1, the V gene TRBV9; TRBD1 matches at 8 bases. Trimming removed 7 bases from V and 3 bases from J; junction bases left unmatched: 8. The CDR3 is made up of 14 amino acids. Per germline, CDR1 SGDLS and CDR2 YYNGEE. The CDR3 DNA reads as TGTGCCAGCGGCGGCCAGGGGGCATACACTGAAGCTTTCTTT. Protein: CASGGQGAYTEAFF.

CDR3 protein: CASSLGGAGGQNTQYF. CDR3 in DNA: TGTGCCAGCAGCTTAGGTGGCGCGGGGGGGCAAAATACGCAGTATTTT. V usage is TRBV7-2 and J usage is TRBJ2-3; 9 bases are a match to TRBD2. V gave up 1 base and J gave up 7 bases; unmatched junction bases: 9. CDR1 and CDR2 from the germline V gene are SGHTA and FQGNSA. CDR3 length equals 16 residues.

In this sample, this clone turned up a few times. The V and J genes are TRBV30 and TRBJ2-7; weak D call: TRBD1 (6 bases). Germline V gives CDR1 GTSNPN, CDR2 SVGIG (reference sequence). With 8 bases removed from V and 3 bases from J, the gap between germline ends came to 23 bases. This CDR3 contains 15 residues. Here the CDR3 reads CARVRTEEKNYEQYF. CDR3 coding DNA: TGTGCCCGAGTTCGGACAGAGGAGAAAAACTACGAGCAGTACTTC.

This clone was detected a few times. The gene calls are TRBV7-8 and TRBJ2-3; 11 positions match TRBD2. Germline CDR1 is SGHVS and CDR2 is FQNEAQ. J was trimmed by 2 bases and V by 4 bases; bases with no gene match: 8. The CDR3 loop spans 17 amino acids. CDR3 residues: CASSSRLAGTTTDTQYF. The CDR3 nucleotides read TGTGCCAGCAGCTCCCGACTAGCGGGGACAACCACAGATACGCAGTATTTT.

The genes are TRBV9 and TRBJ2-7; 9 positions match TRBD2. This CDR3 is 15 amino acids long. The V and J ends lost 1 base and 2 bases, in that order; junction bases with no gene match: 4. From germline, CDR1 is SGDLS and CDR2 YYNGEE. The DNA of the CDR3 is TGTGCCAGCAGCGTACAAAAGCGGGGGGCCTACGAGCAGTACTTC. It translates to CASSVQKRGAYEQYF.

This clone was observed many times. This chain uses TRBV4-1 with TRBJ2-7, with D uncertain. In germline, CDR1 is MGHRA, CDR2 YSYEKL. V was cut by 3 bases and J by 2 bases, with 11 bases left in between. This CDR3 spans 14 amino acids. The CDR3 region is CASSQAIKAYEQYF. The CDR3 nucleotides read TGCGCCAGCAGCCAGGCAATTAAGGCCTACGAGCAGTACTTC.

This clone came up many times. For the CDR3, the DNA is TGTGCCAGCAGCAAGACAGGGGGATCGCGGCAGCCCCAGCATTTT. This gives the protein CASSKTGGSRQPQHF. V gene TRBV2 combines with J gene TRBJ1-5; 9 bases agree with TRBD1. This CDR3 is 15 amino acids long. Looked up from germline, CDR1 is SNHLY and CDR2 is FYNNEI. With V trimmed by 6 bases and J by 7 bases, 10 bases remained unmatched.

This clone was detected ten times or more. V and J are TRBV30 and TRBJ2-1, with TRBD2 matching over 9 bases. The CDR3 is made up of 13 amino acids. Germline V gives CDR1 GTSNPN, CDR2 SVGIG (reference sequence). V dropped 3 bases and J dropped 4; count of bases not matched to a gene: 1. This CDR3 reads CAWRRGGYNEQFF. The CDR3 nucleotides read TGTGCCTGGAGGCGGGGGGGATACAATGAGCAGTTCTTC.